This T cell receptor (beta chain) was sequenced in a study of shared clonotypes between healthy human individuals. Study summary: The people who gave samples were a couple of women and a few men aged 18 to 49.

The ends were cut back, 5 bases at V and 3 bases at J, with 12 bases in the middle. The germline CDR1 and CDR2 sequences are SGHRS and YFSETQ. This CDR3 contains 14 residues. Here immunoSEQ multiplex PCR was the method, and the copy in TCRdb shows in-frame clones only, minus some. The sample lists a few million clones; 90% to 96% were seen once. The sequence was obtained from a man aged 18 to 30 in good health. J is TRBJ1-3 and V is TRBV5-1; D is unresolved. Sample: naive CD4+ T cells sorted from blood. The sample's subset: CD45RA+ positively selected. This chain's CDR3 is CASSLPDRGNTIYF. The CDR3 DNA reads as TGCGCCAGCAGTCTCCCGGACCGTGGAAACACCATATATTTT.